This paragraph reports one TCR beta chain. Its antigen has not been determined. Base quality data are lacking; no much larger clone is found one base away. This specimen comes from a study of somatic mutations in cytotoxic T cells in rheumatoid arthritis (dated by TCRdb to 2016 to 2017). Looking at the study overall: Right after diagnosis and prior to the start of any treatment, 25 to 30 ml EDTA of peripheral blood was drawn from patients. Sorted V beta1+ cells also underwent TCRB sequencing, and some V beta antibody-stained T-cell populations were flow-sorted at nearly 100% purity on a FACSAria II or Sony SH800. In newly diagnosed rheumatoid arthritis without treatment, the study examined if expanded CD8+ T-cell clones harbor somatic mutations, relying on TCRB deep sequencing to characterize clonality. TCRB deep sequencing was performed for roughly 66 rheumatoid arthritis patients and 20 healthy controls. Patient and control groups had essentially identical median ages. Findings and caveats that apply to the study as a whole: The largest CD8+ clone made up more than 20% of CD8+ cells in about an eighth of the roughly 65 patients, and blood and synovial fluid shared several identical CD8+ TCRB sequences. Healthy controls showed no age-related increase in CD8+ clonality, whereas patients did (Spearman r=0.49). There was no significant difference in CD8+ T-cell clonality between rheumatoid arthritis patients and age-matched healthy controls. The antigen targets of the expanded CD8+ clones were unknown, and absence from virus-specific databases did not rule out viral specificity. The slight TRBV07 underrepresentation in patients was not adjusted for multiple comparisons.

On an AutoMACS, CD4+ and CD8+ cells were isolated via positive magnetic bead selection, and their purity was verified by flow cytometry. After a first flow cytometry screen using a TCR V beta antibody panel, clonal expansions were characterized through TCRB deep sequencing of sorted CD8+ fractions. Isolation of peripheral blood mononuclear cells was done through Ficoll-Paque PLUS density gradient separation. DNA from CD4-enriched, CD8-enriched or PBMC samples was extracted using Nucleospin Tissue or Tissue XS kits and then quantified on a Qubit 2.0 fluorometer. Sequencing of TCRB CDR3 was done on genomic DNA with the immunoSEQ assay. From the authors' description of their analysis: Published virus-specific TCRB sequences were compared with patient CD8+ clones larger than 1%, and only a few matches were found. The analyses included only productive TCRB rearrangements. Clonality was expressed as a Shannon entropy-based productive clonality index, with each clone defined by a unique TCRB CDR3 sequence. Repertoire overlap between two samples was calculated from the template counts of each clone relative to total templates per sample. A correlation with a Spearman r of approximately 0.58 was found between V-gene usage by flow cytometry and V-gene usage by TCRB sequencing. The clones in this table, taken by TCRdb from immuneACCESS, are in-frame only. Not every clone is retained; where verified, under half of the shortfall comes from an unresolved V gene, and the cause of the rest is unknown. V, J and clone size derive from that table, while D and trimming were established from the DNA sequence. This sample comprises some 20,000 clones, roughly 80% of them detected only once. The top ten clonotypes cover around 10% of the sample.

For this chain, trimming is 5 bases at the V end and 7 bases at the J end, and the number of junction bases without a gene match is 13. In the germline V gene, CDR1 corresponds to LGHNT and CDR2 to FRNRAP. From cysteine to phenylalanine, the CDR3 is 17 amino acids long. CDR3 DNA is the only sequence kept; it has 51 bases, read in frame from the first base. Sequencing input: CD8+ T cells sorted from blood. This TCR was sampled from an adult with rheumatoid arthritis. The chain employs TRBV12-5 and TRBJ2-1; 11 nucleotides in the junction match TRBD2. The CDR3 is CASGPLIAGGPGNEQFF. The DNA reads TGTGCTAGTGGTCCGCTCATAGCGGGGGGGCCGGGGAATGAGCAGTTCTTC.